This passage covers 8 T cell receptor beta chains from one sample sequenced in a study of cytomegalovirus exposure and HLA in healthy donors. Both 60 Vbeta primers and 13 Jbeta primers went into the PCR. Here immunoSEQ multiplex PCR was the method, and the copy in TCRdb shows in-frame clones only, minus some. The profile shows fewer than 200,000 clones, 82% of them singletons. The sequencing input was PBMCs. The receptors originated from a male donor in good health and CMV-seronegative.

CDR3 amino acids: CASSQTSGGGASPLGTQYF. CDR3 DNA sequence: TGTGCCAGCAGCCAGACCTCTGGCGGGGGCGCCTCCCCCTTGGGTACGCAGTATTTT. The chain links TRBV4-2 to TRBJ2-3, with a tentative D call TRBD2 (7 bases). Trimming removed 3 bases from V and 8 bases from J, with 30 bases in between. Germline CDR1 and CDR2: LGHNA and YNFKEQ. This CDR3 region has 19 residues.

This clone appeared a few times. J is TRBJ2-5 and V is TRBV9; 11 positions match TRBD2. Germline trimming cut 0 bases from V and 4 bases from J; bases unmatched to any gene: 5. Germline CDR1 SGDLS, CDR2 YYNGEE. This CDR3 comprises 16 residues. CDR3 region: CASSVGIAGGRETQYF. The CDR3 DNA reads TGTGCCAGCAGCGTAGGGATAGCGGGGGGGCGAGAGACCCAGTACTTC.

In this sample, this clone turned up a few times. The genes are TRBV25-1 and TRBJ1-1; a possible D gene is TRBD1 (5 bases). Germline assignment: CDR1 MGHDK and CDR2 SYGVNS. This CDR3 region has 13 residues. With 5 bases removed from V and 0 bases from J, the gap between germline ends came to 7 bases. CDR3 DNA: TGTGCCAGCAGTAACAGGATGAACACTGAAGCTTTCTTT. Its translation: CASSNRMNTEAFF.

This clone appeared a single time. The chain recombines TRBV7-9 with TRBJ2-7, with a possible D match to TRBD2 (5 bases). Germline V lookup: CDR1 SEHNR, CDR2 FQNEAQ (reference sequence). With 1 base removed from V and 1 base from J, the gap between germline ends came to 17 bases. This CDR3 has 17 amino acids. As DNA, the CDR3 is TGTGCCAGCAGCTTAGGGGTTAGCGAAGCGATATCCTACGAGCAGTACTTC. Its translation: CASSLGVSEAISYEQYF. Variable domain in full (rest from reference TRBV7-9 and TRBJ2-7): DTGVSQNPRHKITKRGQNVTFRCDPISEHNRLYWYRQTLGQGPEFLTYFQNEAQLEKSRLLSDRFSAERPKGSFSTLEIQRTEQGDSAMYLCASSLGVSEAISYEQYFGPGTRLTVT.

This chain connects TRBV5-1 to TRBJ1-6; D remains unclear. Germline V gene sequence: CDR1 SGHRS, CDR2 YFSETQ. V lost 5 bases, J lost 0 bases, and 9 bases lay in between. The CDR3 is made up of 15 amino acids. CDR3 bases: TGCGCCAGCAGTCCACGGGGCTCCTATAATTCACCCCTCCACTTT. Its translation is CASSPRGSYNSPLHF.

The sample holds a few counts of this clone. This chain joins TRBV30 and TRBJ1-1; maybe TRBD1 (6 bases). The V end was cut by 5 bases, the J end by 7 bases, with 11 bases between. CDR1 and CDR2 (germline): GTSNPN, SVGIG (reference sequence). The CDR3 is 11 residues long. The CDR3 DNA reads TGTGCCTGGTCCCGGACAGTTGAAGCTTTCTTT. This sequence encodes CAWSRTVEAFF.

The rearrangement uses TRBV28 and TRBJ2-7; 14 bases agree with TRBD2. The CDR3 covers 18 residues. Germline trimming cut 2 bases from V and 5 bases from J; bases unmatched to any gene: 11. Germline CDR1 reads MDHEN; CDR2 reads SYDVKM. CDR3: CASSLRTSGRPYTDEQYF. The DNA for the CDR3 is TGTGCCAGCAGTTTAAGGACTAGCGGGAGGCCCTATACCGACGAGCAGTACTTC.

The rearrangement links TRBV10-3 to TRBJ2-1; 9 bases align to TRBD1. Trimming at V came to 5 bases and at J to 5 bases, leaving 4 bases not matched to a gene. CDR1 is ENHRY, CDR2 SYGVKD, per germline. This CDR3 is 14 amino acids long. The chain's CDR3 is CAISSQGAHNEQFF. In DNA, the CDR3 is TGTGCCATCAGTTCACAGGGGGCCCACAATGAGCAGTTCTTC.